This TCR beta chain appears in the sequencing data of a study of immunodeficiency (dated by TCRdb to the late 2010s). Study-wide context: To search for oligoclonality and VDJ recombination defects, the researchers carried out a repertoire analysis. Study-level results and caveats: Entropy comparisons showed n=3 (open circles) for patients versus healthy controls; a thymic development effect was only suggested as possible. Patient CD8+ T cells showed restricted TRB V-J pairing and lower productive entropy than control CD8+ T cells. Based on top-100 and total clonotype frequencies, severe oligoclonality showed up in patient CD8+ T cells, whereas patient CD4+ T cells did not show severe oligoclonality.

Before TCR sequencing, CD3+CD8+ T cells were sorted from fresh PBMCs. As to this clone: The specificity of this receptor is unknown. One base away there is no much larger clone; base qualities are not given.

After extraction using the QIAamp DNA Blood Mini Kit, genomic DNA was sent off for immunoSEQ repertoire analysis. CDR3 regions were amplified by multiplex PCR from a standard quantity of genomic DNA template. An Illumina platform was used to sequence the PCR products. In the paper's pipeline: Alignment of sequences was done against a reference, and the V, D and J gene definitions came from IMGT. Closely related sequences were merged by a nearest-neighbor clustering algorithm so that PCR and sequencing errors were removed. V, D and J usage in productive unique and total sequences was analyzed using ImmunoSEQ Analyzer tools and R version 3.6.1. TCRdb provides this immuneACCESS table in a form limited to in-frame rearrangements. Some clones are lacking; in checked studies, under half of them reflect an unresolved V gene, and why the rest are absent is not known. The V and J calls and the clone size are those of that table, but D and trimming were determined from the DNA. The sample table holds several thousand clones, of which over 75% were seen once. 12% of the sample comes from the top ten.

This TCR came from a human donor in good health. Sequenced sample: CD8+ T cells from blood.

The bases are TGTGCCAGCACCACAGGGGGCCGGGATACGCAGTATTTT. Its protein is CASTTGGRDTQYF. This chain joins TRBV3-1 (or the pseudogene TRBV3-2) to TRBJ2-3; 9 bases in between match TRBD1. Including cysteine and phenylalanine, the CDR3 has 13 amino acids. Of the read, only the CDR3 DNA is kept; its 39 bases are in frame from base 1. Taken from the germline V gene (reference sequence), the CDR1 and CDR2 loops are LGHDT and YNNKEL. Compared with germline, V lacks 7 bases and J lacks 6 bases; bases without a gene match: 5.